Here is one T cell receptor beta chain with its context. As yet, its antigen is unknown. The data were obtained in a study of shared clonotypes between healthy human individuals. Overall study findings and caveats: Naive CD4 clonotypes overlapped across a handful of donors at about 5.2%.

Trimming cost V 2 bases and J 7 bases, with 18 bases left between them. In germline, CDR1 is SEHNR, CDR2 FQNEAQ (reference sequence). The CDR3 sequence is 15 residues long. The repertoire was sequenced with immunoSEQ multiplex PCR; TCRdb's copy has only in-frame clones and lacks some. The table has a few million clones, roughly 92% seen once; the top ten hold around 0.14%. Material: naive CD4+ T cells sorted from blood. The subset is: CD45RA+ positively selected. The chain combines TRBV7-9 with TRBJ2-7; D gene ambiguous. This TCR derives from a man aged 18 to 30 in good health. CDR3 nucleotide sequence: TGTGCCAGCAGCTTAACGTCGCAGACCCCTGAAGAGCAGTACTTC. It encodes CASSLTSQTPEEQYF.